The 9 T cell receptor beta chains below all came from one sample that was sequenced in a study of CD8+CD57+ T cells in acquired aplastic anemia (dated by TCRdb to between 2017 and 2018). Flow cytometry had shown CD8+CD57+ cell expansion in the patients selected for sequencing. TCRdb names Illumina HiSeq 2000 as the instrument used. Profiling of TCR beta VDJ combinations and CDR3 sequences used genomic DNA as the template. The public reads were run again by TCRdb, first through fastp at Q25 and then through MiXCR, and only productive beta chains were kept. Here each entry gathers all rows of one CDR3 protein and keeps the most common genes and DNA. The sample contains hundreds of thousands of distinct CDR3 sequences, roughly 34% of them found a single time. The ten top clones hold 0.75% to 0.95% of the sample. Sequencing was carried out using sorted CD4+, CD8+, or CD8+CD57+ T cells (not recorded which) from PBMCs. These receptors were taken from a human donor with aplastic anemia.

V gene TRBV3-1 combines with J gene TRBJ2-5; TRBD1 matches 7 bases. V gave up 6 bases and J gave up 5 bases; unmatched junction bases: 6. Looked up from germline, CDR1 is LGHDT and CDR2 is YNNKEL (reference sequence). The CDR3 covers 13 residues. CDR3: CASRITGAETQYF. As DNA, the CDR3 is TGTGCCAGCAGAATAACAGGGGCGGAGACCCAGTACTTC.

This clonotype was picked up a small number of times. The chain is built from TRBV2 and TRBJ2-2; tentatively, D is TRBD1 or TRBD2 (6 bases each). Germline V gives CDR1 SNHLY, CDR2 FYNNEI. V was clipped by 6 bases and J by 7 bases, with 15 bases between them. The CDR3 contains 14 residues. CDR3 residues: CASREQRGVGELFF. CDR3 DNA sequence: TGTGCCAGCAGGGAACAAAGGGGGGTCGGGGAGCTGTTTTTT.

On this clonotype itself: Possible read error: a much larger clone is one base away. This chain joins TRBV12-3 or TRBV12-4 and TRBJ1-2, with D hard to call. The CDR3 covers 13 residues. The CDR3: CASGLPSGNGYTF. DNA for the CDR3: TGTGCCAGCGGTTTACCTTCTGGGAATGGCTACACCTTC.

This clonotype was counted ten times or more. The J gene is TRBJ1-2, the V gene TRBV7-9; unclear D gene. The CDR3 loop spans 17 amino acids. Germline-derived CDR1 and CDR2 are SEHNR and FQNEAQ (reference sequence). Trimming cost V 1 base and J 2 bases, with 17 bases left between them. The CDR3 loop reads CASSLVGRREQNYGYTF. Here the CDR3 DNA reads TGTGCCAGCAGCTTAGTAGGTCGACGGGAACAAAACTATGGCTACACCTTC.

Only a few counts were recorded for this clonotype. This chain connects TRBV5-8 to TRBJ1-5; TRBD1 agrees at 9 bases. Trimming removed 0 bases from V and 6 bases from J; junction bases left unmatched: 4. Germline V gene lookup returns CDR1 SGHTS and CDR2 YDEGEE. The CDR3 runs to 15 residues. CDR3 nucleotides: TGTGCCAGCAGCTTGGGGACAGGGGCGGGTCAGCCCCAGCATTTT. Translating gives CASSLGTGAGQPQHF.

This clonotype was observed at least ten times. The gene calls are TRBV5-1 and TRBJ1-2, with 11 bases fitting TRBD1. V shed 0 bases, J shed 7 bases, and the junction held 11 bases outside the gene matches. Germline CDR1 is SGHRS and CDR2 is YFSETQ. The CDR3 has 17 residues. The DNA for the CDR3 is TGCGCCAGCAGCTTGGACGTAGGGGGACAGGGGGACGGTGGCTACACCTTC. This encodes CASSLDVGGQGDGGYTF.

This clonotype was detected many times. The chain couples TRBV19 to TRBJ2-1, with D maybe TRBD1 (5 bases). V dropped 2 bases and J dropped 15 bases, with 11 bases sitting between them. This CDR3 is built from 11 residues. Germline CDR1 and CDR2: LNHDA and SQIVND (reference sequence). The CDR3 DNA reads as TGTGCCAGTAGTATACAGGGCAGTTTGTTCTTC. Its protein is CASSIQGSLFF.

Written as DNA, the CDR3 is TGTGCCAGCACGGGACAGAACAATCAGCCCCAGCATTTT. Protein: CASTGQNNQPQHF. The V call is TRBV6-1, the J call TRBJ1-5, with 7 bases identical to TRBD1. The CDR3 sequence is 13 residues long. Per the germline V gene, CDR1 is MNHNS and CDR2 is SASEGT. The ends lost 7 bases at V and 3 bases at J; junction bases unmatched: 3.

There are many counts of this clonotype. This chain connects TRBV2 to TRBJ1-1; 12 bases fit TRBD1. The length of the CDR3 is 15 residues. Germline trimming cut 6 bases from V and 8 bases from J; bases unmatched to any gene: 10. Germline CDR1 reads SNHLY; CDR2 reads FYNNEI. The CDR3 spells CASRGTGGGRGEAFF. CDR3 DNA: TGTGCCAGCAGGGGGACAGGGGGCGGAAGAGGGGAAGCTTTCTTT.